This T cell receptor beta chain was captured by sequencing in a study of cytomegalovirus exposure and HLA in healthy donors (dated by TCRdb to about 2017). Broadly, across the study: According to a later analysis, one platform produced both the 100 to 150 validation repertoires and the roughly 660 repertoires of the first cohort. The study aimed to test whether cataloging public T cell receptors could reveal signatures of past pathogen exposure. Besides the first cohort of 666 subjects, a separate validation cohort made up of 120 or so different subjects was used. To predict cytomegalovirus infection status, the study combined high-throughput TCR immunosequencing, statistical association of individual TCRs with disease status, and machine learning. What the research found in general, with its limitations: In vitro tests confirmed that a few of the cytomegalovirus-associated TCR beta chains recognize cytomegalovirus antigens. The classifier was reported to diagnose cytomegalovirus status with high specificity and sensitivity in both the original cohort and the validation cohort. The study listed 150 to 200 TCR beta chains as associated with cytomegalovirus. According to the authors, the approach could potentially be generalized to other disease states and immunological phenotypes. All 120 or so repertoires were used to score co-occurrence in the validation cohort in a later analysis, because that analysis had no HLA typing for the cohort. While some public TCRs were present in many individuals, most TCR sequences turned up only very rarely across donors. In a later analysis, TCRs clustered in the first cohort were found to also tend to co-occur in the roughly 130 validation repertoires, with about 93% of cluster scores above 0.

The donors were included in the validation cohort of approximately 130 subjects, a group kept apart from the roughly 700-subject first cohort. Library preparation was by the immunoSEQ multiplex PCR assay. Regarding the original processing steps: To diagnose cytomegalovirus status from the catalog of TCR beta chain sequences, a statistical classification framework was built. In its TCRdb copy, this immuneACCESS table keeps in-frame sequences only and misses some clones. Where compared with another copy, unresolved V genes explain less than half of these, and the others have no known cause. V and J calls and clone size are copied from that table; D and trimming were computed from the DNA. This sample holds 250,000 to 350,000 clones; roughly 87% were observed only once. Of the sample, over 1% is held by the ten largest clones. Regarding this clone: It lacks a known antigen. Base qualities are not recorded, but no much larger clone differs from it by a single base.

The CDR3 starts with the cysteine, ends with the phenylalanine, and has 13 residues. Only CDR3 DNA is held: 39 bases, read in frame from base 1. For this chain, trimming is 4 bases at the V end and 8 bases at the J end, and the number of junction bases without a gene match is 2. CDR1 and CDR2, looked up from the germline V gene (reference sequence), are SEHNR and FQNEAQ. Here the chain combines TRBV7-9 and TRBJ2-1; 10 middle bases align to TRBD1. This TCR was recovered from a woman aged 30 to 39 in good health and CMV-seropositive. The sequenced sample consisted of PBMCs. The nucleotides read TGTGCCAGCAGCTCTGGACAGGGGGATGAGCAGTTCTTC. It translates to CASSSGQGDEQFF.